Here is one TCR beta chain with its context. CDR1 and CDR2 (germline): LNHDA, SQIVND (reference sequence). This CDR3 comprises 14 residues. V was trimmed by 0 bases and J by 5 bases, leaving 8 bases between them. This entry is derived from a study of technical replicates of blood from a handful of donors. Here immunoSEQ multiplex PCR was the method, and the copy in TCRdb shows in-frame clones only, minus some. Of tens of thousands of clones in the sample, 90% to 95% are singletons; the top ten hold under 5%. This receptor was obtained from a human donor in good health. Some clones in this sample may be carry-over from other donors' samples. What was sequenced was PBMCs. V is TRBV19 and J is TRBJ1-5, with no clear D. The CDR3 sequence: CASSIDRADQPQHF. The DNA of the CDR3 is TGTGCCAGTAGTATAGACCGAGCCGATCAGCCCCAGCATTTT.